The entry below describes one T cell receptor (beta chain). The data stem from a study of blood T cell repertoires in COVID-19. The wider study: Sources were T cells, B-cell-depleted T cells, or PBMCs; the material itself was cDNA or gDNA.

Original analysis: For nucleated cells, counts were estimated from reference gene primer amplification. Here immunoSEQ multiplex PCR was the method, and the copy in TCRdb shows in-frame clones only, minus some. That table furnishes V, J and clone size, whereas the DNA furnished D and trimming. The sample includes 400,000 to 550,000 clones, around nine tenths seen only once; the top ten take around 1.8%. J gave up 5 bases and V 5 bases, and 6 bases lay outside the gene matches. The CDR3 runs 14 residues. The germline V gene encodes CDR1 MGHDK and CDR2 SYGVNS. Input material: PBMCs or T cells enriched from blood (not recorded which). This chain uses TRBV25-1 with TRBJ2-5; 9 bases fit TRBD1. This TCR was sampled from a woman between 18 and 30 years old with acute COVID-19. CDR3 region: CASSNRDRGETQYF. The CDR3 DNA follows: TGTGCCAGCAGTAATCGAGACAGGGGGGAGACCCAGTACTTC.